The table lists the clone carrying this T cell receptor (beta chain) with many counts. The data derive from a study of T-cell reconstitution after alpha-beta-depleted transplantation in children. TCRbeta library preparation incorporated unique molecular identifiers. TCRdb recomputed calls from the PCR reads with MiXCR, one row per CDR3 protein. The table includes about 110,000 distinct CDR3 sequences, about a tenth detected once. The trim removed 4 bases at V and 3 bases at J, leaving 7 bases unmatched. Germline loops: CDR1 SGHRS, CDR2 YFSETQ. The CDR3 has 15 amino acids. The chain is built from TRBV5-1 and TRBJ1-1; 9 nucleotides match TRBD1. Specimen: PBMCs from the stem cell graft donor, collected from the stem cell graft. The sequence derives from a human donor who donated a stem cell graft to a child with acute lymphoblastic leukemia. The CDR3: CASSRGQGRYTEAFF. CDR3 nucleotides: TGCGCCAGCAGCCGCGGACAGGGGCGATACACTGAAGCTTTCTTT.